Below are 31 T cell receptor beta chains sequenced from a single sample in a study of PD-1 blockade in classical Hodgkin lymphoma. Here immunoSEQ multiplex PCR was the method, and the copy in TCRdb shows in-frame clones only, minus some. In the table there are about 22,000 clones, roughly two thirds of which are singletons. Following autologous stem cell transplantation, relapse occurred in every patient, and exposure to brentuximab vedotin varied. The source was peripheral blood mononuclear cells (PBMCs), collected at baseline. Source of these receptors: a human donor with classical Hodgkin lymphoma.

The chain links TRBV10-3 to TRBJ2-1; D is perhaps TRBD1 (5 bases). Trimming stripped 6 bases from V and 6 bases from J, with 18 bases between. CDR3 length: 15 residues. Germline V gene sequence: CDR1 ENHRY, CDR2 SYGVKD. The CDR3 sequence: CAISDPPTDPNEQFF. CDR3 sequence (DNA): TGTGCCATCAGCGATCCCCCGACAGACCCCAATGAGCAGTTCTTC.

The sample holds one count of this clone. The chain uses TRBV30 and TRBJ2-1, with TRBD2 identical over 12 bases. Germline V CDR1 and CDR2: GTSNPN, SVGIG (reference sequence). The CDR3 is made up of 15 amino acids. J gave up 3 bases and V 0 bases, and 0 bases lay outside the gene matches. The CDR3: CAWSVLAGGYNEQFF. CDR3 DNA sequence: TGTGCCTGGAGTGTACTAGCGGGGGGCTACAATGAGCAGTTCTTC. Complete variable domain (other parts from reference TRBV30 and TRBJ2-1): SQTIHQWPATLVQPVGSPLSLECTVEGTSNPNLYWYRQAAGRGLQLLFYSVGIGQISSEVPQNLSASRPQDRQFILSSKKLLLSDSGFYLCAWSVLAGGYNEQFFGPGTRLTVL.

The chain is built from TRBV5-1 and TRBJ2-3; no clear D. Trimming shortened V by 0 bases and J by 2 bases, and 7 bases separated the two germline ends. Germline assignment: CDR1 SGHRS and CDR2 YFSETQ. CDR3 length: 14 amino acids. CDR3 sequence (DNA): TGCGCCAGCAGCTTGGAGACGGCCACAGATACGCAGTATTTT. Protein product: CASSLETATDTQYF. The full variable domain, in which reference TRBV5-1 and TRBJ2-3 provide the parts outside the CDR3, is KAGVTQTPRYLIKTRGQQVTLSCSPISGHRSVSWYQQTPGQGLQFLFEYFSETQRNKGNFPGRFSGRQFSNSRSEMNVSTLELGDSALYLCASSLETATDTQYFGPGTRLTVL.

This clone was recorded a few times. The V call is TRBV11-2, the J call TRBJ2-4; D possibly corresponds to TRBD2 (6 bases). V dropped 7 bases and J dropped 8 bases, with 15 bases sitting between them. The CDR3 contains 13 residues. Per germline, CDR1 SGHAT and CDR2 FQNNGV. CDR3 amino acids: CASTLRGFDIQYF. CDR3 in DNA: TGTGCCAGCACCCTTCGGGGGTTTGACATTCAGTACTTC.

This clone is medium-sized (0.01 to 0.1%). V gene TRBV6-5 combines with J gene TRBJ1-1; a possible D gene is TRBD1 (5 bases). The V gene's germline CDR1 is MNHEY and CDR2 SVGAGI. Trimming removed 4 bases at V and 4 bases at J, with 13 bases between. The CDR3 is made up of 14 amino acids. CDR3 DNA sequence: TGTGCCAGCAGTTTAGGGCAGGGAAGCACTGAAGCTTTCTTT. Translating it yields CASSLGQGSTEAFF.

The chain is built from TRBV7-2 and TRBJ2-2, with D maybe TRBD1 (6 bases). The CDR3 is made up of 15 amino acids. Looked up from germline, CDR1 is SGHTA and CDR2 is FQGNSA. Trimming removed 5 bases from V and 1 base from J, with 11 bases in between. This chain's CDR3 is CASSPETGNTGELFF. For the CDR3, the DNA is TGTGCCAGCAGCCCGGAGACAGGGAACACCGGGGAGCTGTTTTTT.

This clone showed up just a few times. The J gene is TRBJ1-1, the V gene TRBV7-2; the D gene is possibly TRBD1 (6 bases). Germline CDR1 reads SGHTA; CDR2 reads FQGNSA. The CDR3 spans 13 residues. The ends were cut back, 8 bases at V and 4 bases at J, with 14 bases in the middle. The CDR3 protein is CASGHRVGTEAFF. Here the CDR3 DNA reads TGTGCCAGCGGCCACAGGGTTGGCACTGAAGCTTTCTTT.

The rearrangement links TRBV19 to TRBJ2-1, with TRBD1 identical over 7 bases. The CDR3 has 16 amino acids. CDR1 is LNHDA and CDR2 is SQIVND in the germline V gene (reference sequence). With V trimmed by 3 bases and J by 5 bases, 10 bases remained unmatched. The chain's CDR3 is CASSIWGQSVDNEQFF. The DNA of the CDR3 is TGTGCCAGTAGTATTTGGGGACAGAGTGTGGACAATGAGCAGTTCTTC.

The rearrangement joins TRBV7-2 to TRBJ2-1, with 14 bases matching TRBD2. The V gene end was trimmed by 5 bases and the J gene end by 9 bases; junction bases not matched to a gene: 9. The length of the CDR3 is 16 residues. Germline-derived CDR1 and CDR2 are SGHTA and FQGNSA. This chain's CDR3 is CASSRGTSGGGGEQFF. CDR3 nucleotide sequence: TGTGCCAGCAGCCGTGGGACTAGCGGGGGTGGGGGTGAGCAGTTCTTC.

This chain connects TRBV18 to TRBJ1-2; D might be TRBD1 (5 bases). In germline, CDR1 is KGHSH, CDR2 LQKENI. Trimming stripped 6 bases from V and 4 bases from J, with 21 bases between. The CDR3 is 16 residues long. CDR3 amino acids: CASSPGPQSFPYGYTF. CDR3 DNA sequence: TGTGCCAGCTCCCCGGGGCCCCAATCCTTCCCCTATGGCTACACCTTC.

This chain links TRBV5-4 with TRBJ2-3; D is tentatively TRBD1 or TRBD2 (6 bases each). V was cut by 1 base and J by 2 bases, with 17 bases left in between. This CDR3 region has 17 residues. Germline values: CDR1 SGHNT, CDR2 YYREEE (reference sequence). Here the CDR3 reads CASSLWVGGEFTDTQYF. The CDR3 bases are TGTGCCAGCAGCTTGTGGGTGGGGGGCGAATTCACAGATACGCAGTATTTT.

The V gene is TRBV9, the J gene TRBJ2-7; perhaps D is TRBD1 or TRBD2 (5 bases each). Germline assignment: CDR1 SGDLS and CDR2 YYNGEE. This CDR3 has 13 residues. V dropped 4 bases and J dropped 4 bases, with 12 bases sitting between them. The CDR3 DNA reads TGTGCCAGCAGCTCCGGGACGGATTACGAGCAGTACTTC. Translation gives CASSSGTDYEQYF.

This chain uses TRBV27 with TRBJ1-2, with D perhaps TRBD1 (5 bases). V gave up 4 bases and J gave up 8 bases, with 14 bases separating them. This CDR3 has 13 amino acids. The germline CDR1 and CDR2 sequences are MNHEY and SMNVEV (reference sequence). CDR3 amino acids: CASSYNGQGGYTF. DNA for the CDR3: TGTGCCAGCAGTTACAACGGACAAGGCGGCTACACCTTC.

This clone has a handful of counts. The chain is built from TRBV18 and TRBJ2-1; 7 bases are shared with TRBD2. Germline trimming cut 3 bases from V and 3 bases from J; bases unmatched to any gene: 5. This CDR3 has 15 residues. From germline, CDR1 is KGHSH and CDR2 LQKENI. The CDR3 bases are TGTGCCAGCTCACCTTCCGGACTAGACTACAATGAGCAGTTCTTC. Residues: CASSPSGLDYNEQFF.

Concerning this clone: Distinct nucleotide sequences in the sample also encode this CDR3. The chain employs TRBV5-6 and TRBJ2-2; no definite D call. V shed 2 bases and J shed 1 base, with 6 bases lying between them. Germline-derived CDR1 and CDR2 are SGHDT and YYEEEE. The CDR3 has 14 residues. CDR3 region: CASSFTVNTGELFF. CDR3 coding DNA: TGTGCCAGCAGCTTCACGGTGAACACCGGGGAGCTGTTTTTT.

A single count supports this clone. The CDR3: CASSLDWGLGNTIYF. CDR3 nucleotides: TGTGCCAGCAGCTTAGATTGGGGGTTGGGTAACACCATATATTTT. The J gene is TRBJ1-3, the V gene TRBV7-2, with a possible D match to TRBD1 (5 bases). CDR1 is SGHTA, CDR2 FQGNSA, per germline. The CDR3 has 15 residues. V lost 1 base and J 7 bases, leaving 14 bases between the germline ends.

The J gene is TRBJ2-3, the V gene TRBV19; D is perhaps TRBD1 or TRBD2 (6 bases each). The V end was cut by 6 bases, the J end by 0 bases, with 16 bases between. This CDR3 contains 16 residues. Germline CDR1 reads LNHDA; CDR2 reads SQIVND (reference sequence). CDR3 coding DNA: TGTGCCAGTAGGGGGACCGGGGGCCTTAGCACAGATACGCAGTATTTT. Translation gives CASRGTGGLSTDTQYF.

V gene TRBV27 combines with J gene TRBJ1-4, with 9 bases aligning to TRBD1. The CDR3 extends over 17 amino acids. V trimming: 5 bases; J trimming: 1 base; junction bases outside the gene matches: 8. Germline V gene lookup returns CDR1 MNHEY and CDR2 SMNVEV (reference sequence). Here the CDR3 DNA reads TGTGCCAGCAGTACCCGACAGGGGGGGATAACTAATGAAAAACTGTTTTTT. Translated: CASSTRQGGITNEKLFF.

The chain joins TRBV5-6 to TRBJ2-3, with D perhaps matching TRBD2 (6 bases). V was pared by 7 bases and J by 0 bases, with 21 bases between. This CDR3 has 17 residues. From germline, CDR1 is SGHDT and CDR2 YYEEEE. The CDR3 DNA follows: TGTGCCAGCGGCACACCGGGACTCCAATCTAGCACAGATACGCAGTATTTT. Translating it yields CASGTPGLQSSTDTQYF.

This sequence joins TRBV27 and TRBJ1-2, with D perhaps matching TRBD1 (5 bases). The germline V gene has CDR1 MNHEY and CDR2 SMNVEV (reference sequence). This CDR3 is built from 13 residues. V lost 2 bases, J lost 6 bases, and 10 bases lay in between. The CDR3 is CASSLQGRDGYTF. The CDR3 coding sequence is TGTGCCAGCAGTTTACAGGGAAGGGATGGCTACACCTTC.

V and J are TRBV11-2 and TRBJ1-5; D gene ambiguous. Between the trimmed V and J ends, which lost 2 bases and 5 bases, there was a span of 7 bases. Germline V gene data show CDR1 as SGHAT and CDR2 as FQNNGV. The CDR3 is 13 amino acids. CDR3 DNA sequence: TGTGCCAGCAGCTTAAACTCCTATCAGCCCCAGCATTTT. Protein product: CASSLNSYQPQHF. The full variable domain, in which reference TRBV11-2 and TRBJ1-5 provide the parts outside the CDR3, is EAGVAQSPRYKIIEKRQSVAFWCNPISGHATLYWYQQILGQGPKLLIQFQNNGVVDDSQLPKDRFSAERLKGVDSTLKIQPAKLEDSAVYLCASSLNSYQPQHFGDGTRLSIL.

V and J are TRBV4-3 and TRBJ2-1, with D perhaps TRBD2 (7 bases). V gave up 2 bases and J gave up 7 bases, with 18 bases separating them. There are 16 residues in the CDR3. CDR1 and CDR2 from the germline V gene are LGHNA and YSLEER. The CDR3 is CASSQRIGGPGNEQFF. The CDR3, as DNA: TGCGCCAGCAGCCAAAGGATCGGGGGGCCTGGTAATGAGCAGTTCTTC.

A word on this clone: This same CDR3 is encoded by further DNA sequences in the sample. The CDR3, as DNA: TGTGCCAGCAGCCGCGGTGGGACTGACAGCAATCAGCCCCAGCATTTT. Protein: CASSRGGTDSNQPQHF. The chain employs TRBV4-2 and TRBJ1-5; D is perhaps TRBD1 (5 bases). Germline V gene lookup returns CDR1 LGHNA and CDR2 YNFKEQ. The V gene lost 4 bases and the J gene lost 1 base, with 14 bases spanning the gap. This CDR3 contains 16 residues.

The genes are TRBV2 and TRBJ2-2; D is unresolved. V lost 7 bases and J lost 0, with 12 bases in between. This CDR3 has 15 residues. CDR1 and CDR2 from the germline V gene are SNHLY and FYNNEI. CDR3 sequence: CASMSRAANTGELFF. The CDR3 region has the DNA TGTGCCAGCATGTCCAGAGCCGCGAACACCGGGGAGCTGTTTTTT.

CDR3 sequence: CASSGPLGPNEQYF. The CDR3 DNA sequence: TGTGCCAGCAGCGGCCCCCTAGGCCCGAACGAGCAGTACTTC. The V and J genes are TRBV13 and TRBJ2-7; unclear D gene. Trimming shortened V by 5 bases and J by 5 bases, and 16 bases separated the two germline ends. Germline CDR1 is PRHDT and CDR2 is FYEKMQ (reference sequence). The CDR3 contains 14 residues.

The CDR3 coding sequence is TGTGCCAGCAGTGAGTTTGGAGGGGGGTTGGACACTGAAGCTTTCTTT. Amino acids: CASSEFGGGLDTEAFF. The chain carries TRBV2 and TRBJ1-1; perhaps TRBD1 as D (6 bases). V lost 3 bases to trimming and J lost 3 bases, with 17 bases between them. The CDR3 has 16 residues. Germline V gene sequence: CDR1 SNHLY, CDR2 FYNNEI. Based on the CDR3 plus reference TRBV2 and TRBJ1-1, the full variable domain is EPEVTQTPSHQVTQMGQEVILRCVPISNHLYFYWYRQILGQKVEFLVSFYNNEISEKSEIFDDQFSVERPDGSNFTLKIRSTKLEDSAMYFCASSEFGGGLDTEAFFGQGTRLTVV.

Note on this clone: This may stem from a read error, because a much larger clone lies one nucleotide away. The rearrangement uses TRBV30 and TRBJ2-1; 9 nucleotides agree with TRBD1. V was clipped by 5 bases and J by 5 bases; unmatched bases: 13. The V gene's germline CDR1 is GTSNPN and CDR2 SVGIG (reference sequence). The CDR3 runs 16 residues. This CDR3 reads CAWAGMGQGTHNEQFF. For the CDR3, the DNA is TGTGCCTGGGCAGGAATGGGACAGGGAACCCACAATGAGCAGTTCTTC.

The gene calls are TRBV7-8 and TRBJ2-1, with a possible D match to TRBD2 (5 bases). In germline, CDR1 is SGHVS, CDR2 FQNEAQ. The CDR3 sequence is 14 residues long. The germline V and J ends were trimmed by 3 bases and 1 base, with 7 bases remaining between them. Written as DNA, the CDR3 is TGTGCCAGCAGCTTCGAGGGTTCCTACAATGAGCAGTTCTTC. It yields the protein CASSFEGSYNEQFF.

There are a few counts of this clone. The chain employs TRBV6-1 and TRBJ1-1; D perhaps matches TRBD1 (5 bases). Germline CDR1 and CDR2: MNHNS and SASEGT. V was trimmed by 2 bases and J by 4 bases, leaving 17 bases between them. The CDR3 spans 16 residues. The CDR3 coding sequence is TGTGCCAGCAGTGAATTCGGGGGAGTAATTCGCACTGAAGCTTTCTTT. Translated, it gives CASSEFGGVIRTEAFF.

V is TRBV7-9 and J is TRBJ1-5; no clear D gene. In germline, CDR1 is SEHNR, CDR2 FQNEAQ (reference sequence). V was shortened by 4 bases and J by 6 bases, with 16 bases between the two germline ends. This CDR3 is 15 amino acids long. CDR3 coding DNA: TGTGCCAGCAGCTCCATAGGTTTTGAAGGTCAGCCCCAGCATTTT. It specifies CASSSIGFEGQPQHF. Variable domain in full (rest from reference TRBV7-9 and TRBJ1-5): DTGVSQNPRHKITKRGQNVTFRCDPISEHNRLYWYRQTLGQGPEFLTYFQNEAQLEKSRLLSDRFSAERPKGSFSTLEIQRTEQGDSAMYLCASSSIGFEGQPQHFGDGTRLSIL.

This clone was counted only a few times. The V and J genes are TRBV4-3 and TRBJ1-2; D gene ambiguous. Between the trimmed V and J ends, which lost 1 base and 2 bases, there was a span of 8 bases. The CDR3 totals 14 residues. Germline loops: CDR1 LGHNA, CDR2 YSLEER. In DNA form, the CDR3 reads TGCGCCAGCAGCCAAGGTGGGGTAAACTATGGCTACACCTTC. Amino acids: CASSQGGVNYGYTF.